The 14 T cell receptor beta chains reported below all come from one sample, sequenced in a study of OX40 agonist ivuxolimab in advanced cancers. TCRdb's copy holds only in-frame clones and misses some; the assay was immunoSEQ multiplex PCR. The sample comprises about 58,000 clones, around 83% of which are singletons, and 0.85% to 1% rests with the top ten. Sample: CD4+ or CD8+ T cells sorted from blood, taken in a trial of the OX40 agonist ivuxolimab. The receptors were sampled from an adult with an advanced solid tumor such as melanoma, head and neck, liver or kidney cancer.

This chain uses TRBV19 with TRBJ1-2; tentative D call: TRBD1 (6 bases). CDR1 is LNHDA, CDR2 SQIVND, per germline (reference sequence). The V end was cut by 8 bases, the J end by 5 bases, with 15 bases between. The CDR3 is made up of 13 amino acids. The chain's CDR3 is CASSQQGLYGYTF. The CDR3 nucleotides read TGTGCCAGTTCTCAACAGGGTTTATATGGCTACACCTTC.

The chain couples TRBV5-6 to TRBJ1-1; 8 nucleotides match TRBD1. The germline V gene encodes CDR1 SGHDT and CDR2 YYEEEE. Trimming cost V 3 bases and J 0 bases; bases outside gene matches: 10. This CDR3 has 17 amino acids. The CDR3 here is CASSSVRGRIVNTEAFF. CDR3 in DNA: TGTGCCAGCAGCTCGGTCAGGGGGCGGATCGTGAACACTGAAGCTTTCTTT. The full variable domain, with the rest looked up from reference TRBV5-6 and TRBJ1-1, is DAGVTQSPTHLIKTRGQQVTLRCSPKSGHDTVSWYQQALGQGPQFIFQYYEEEERQRGNFPDRFSGHQFPNYSSELNVNALLLGDSALYLCASSSVRGRIVNTEAFFGQGTRLTVV.

This clone came up a few times. V usage is TRBV2 and J usage is TRBJ2-7; 8 positions agree with TRBD1. The J segment lost 5 bases and the V segment lost 4 bases, leaving 4 bases of the junction unmatched. CDR1 and CDR2 from the germline V gene are SNHLY and FYNNEI. CDR3 size: 13 residues. The CDR3 spells CASSGTGRHEQYF. CDR3 DNA sequence: TGTGCCAGCAGTGGGACAGGGAGGCACGAGCAGTACTTC.

The gene calls are TRBV2 and TRBJ1-1; D gene ambiguous. The V and J ends lost 6 bases and 1 base respectively, with 9 bases between them. Germline assignment: CDR1 SNHLY and CDR2 FYNNEI. The CDR3 length is 13 residues. DNA of the CDR3: TGTGCCAGCAGGGCTGAGCGGAACACTGAAGCTTTCTTT. Encoded protein: CASRAERNTEAFF.

The chain is built from TRBV5-4 and TRBJ2-3; D call uncertain. The length of the CDR3 is 14 residues. Trimming stripped 0 bases from V and 0 bases from J, with 5 bases between. The V gene's germline CDR1 is SGHNT and CDR2 YYREEE (reference sequence). This CDR3 reads CASSLVASTDTQYF. CDR3 in DNA: TGTGCCAGCAGCTTGGTGGCTAGCACAGATACGCAGTATTTT.

V and J are TRBV7-3 and TRBJ2-3; D not certain. The ends were cut back, 6 bases at V and 0 bases at J, with 13 bases in the middle. The germline gives CDR1 SGHTA, CDR2 FQGTGA. This CDR3 is built from 15 residues. The CDR3 loop reads CASSPDGASTDTQYF. The CDR3 DNA sequence: TGTGCCAGCAGTCCTGACGGCGCTAGCACAGATACGCAGTATTTT.

This clone was seen only once. The chain combines TRBV6-4 with TRBJ2-6; D might be TRBD1 (6 bases). V was shortened by 4 bases and J by 1 base, with 8 bases between the two germline ends. CDR1 MRHNA and CDR2 SNTAGT come from the germline V gene. The CDR3 is made up of 15 amino acids. In DNA, the CDR3 is TGTGCCAGCAGTGCTCAGGGGTCTGGGGCCAACGTCCTGACTTTC. Protein: CASSAQGSGANVLTF.

The V and J genes are TRBV20-1 and TRBJ2-7; TRBD1 matches at 7 bases. The germline gives CDR1 DFQATT, CDR2 SNEGSKA (reference sequence). The V gene end was trimmed by 5 bases and the J gene end by 4 bases; junction bases not matched to a gene: 2. CDR3 size: 11 residues. The CDR3 is CSARQGYEQYF. The CDR3 DNA reads TGCAGTGCTCGACAGGGTTACGAGCAGTACTTC.

Concerning this clone: Other nucleotide sequences from this sample produce the same CDR3. The chain uses TRBV5-1 and TRBJ1-1; TRBD1 is a possible D gene (5 bases). V lost 4 bases and J 1 base, leaving 11 bases between the germline ends. The CDR3 covers 14 residues. Germline loops: CDR1 SGHRS, CDR2 YFSETQ. CDR3 residues: CASSLGTANTEAFF. CDR3 DNA: TGCGCCAGCAGCCTCGGGACGGCGAACACTGAAGCTTTCTTT.

The J gene is TRBJ2-7, the V gene TRBV4-1; TRBD1 might be the D (5 bases). Trimming shortened V by 0 bases and J by 0 bases, and 9 bases separated the two germline ends. This CDR3 has 15 residues. CDR1 is MGHRA and CDR2 is YSYEKL in the germline V gene. CDR3 nucleotide sequence: TGCGCCAGCAGCCAAGAAGGGGCGAGCTCCTACGAGCAGTACTTC. Translated, it gives CASSQEGASSYEQYF.

The CDR3 region is CASSQDWRKQETQYF. The CDR3 coding sequence is TGCGCCAGCAGCCAAGATTGGCGCAAACAAGAGACCCAGTACTTC. The rearrangement links TRBV4-1 to TRBJ2-5, with unresolved D. Germline V gene sequence: CDR1 MGHRA, CDR2 YSYEKL. The CDR3 runs to 15 residues. The ends were cut back, 0 bases at V and 2 bases at J, with 10 bases in the middle.

The chain combines TRBV28 with TRBJ1-3, with D unclear. Deletions cut 4 bases from V and 7 bases from J, with 14 bases between. The germline gives CDR1 MDHEN, CDR2 SYDVKM. The CDR3 has 14 residues. In nucleotides, the CDR3 is TGTGCCAGCAGTTCCTCCCCAACTTTGAACACCATATATTTT. Protein product: CASSSSPTLNTIYF.

The chain has TRBV5-1 and TRBJ1-1; 8 bases align to TRBD1. CDR1 and CDR2 from the germline V gene are SGHRS and YFSETQ. V lost 0 bases to trimming and J lost 1 base; unmatched junction nucleotides: 2. The CDR3 is 15 amino acids. The CDR3 DNA follows: TGCGCCAGCAGCTTGGGGCAGGGGGCGAACACTGAAGCTTTCTTT. It yields the protein CASSLGQGANTEAFF. The variable domain in full, completed from reference TRBV5-1 and TRBJ1-1, reads KAGVTQTPRYLIKTRGQQVTLSCSPISGHRSVSWYQQTPGQGLQFLFEYFSETQRNKGNFPGRFSGRQFSNSRSEMNVSTLELGDSALYLCASSLGQGANTEAFFGQGTRLTVV.

The chain is built from TRBV5-1 and TRBJ1-2, with 7 nucleotides matching TRBD1. J was trimmed by 7 bases and V by 0 bases; bases with no gene match: 6. The CDR3 covers 14 residues. Germline assignment: CDR1 SGHRS and CDR2 YFSETQ. The CDR3 DNA sequence: TGCGCCAGCAGCTTGGCCGGGACAGCCTTTGGCTACACCTTC. It translates to CASSLAGTAFGYTF.